The 5 T cell receptor beta chains in this list originate from one sample, sequenced in a study of regulatory T cells in long-lasting Graves disease. Time point indicated: newly diagnosed GD, antithyroid drugs for less than 3 months. PBMC RNA was the source of the TCR library. For TCR beta, libraries came from iRepertoire HTBI primers and Arm-PCR of CDR3 regions. TCRdb reprocessed the multiplex PCR reads with MiXCR, giving one entry per CDR3 protein. The data hold around 450,000 distinct CDR3 sequences, with about 15% observed a single time. The same specimen was also included in a second study, on T cells in Graves' hyperthyroidism and ophthalmopathy.

Sequencing was performed on peripheral blood mononuclear cells (PBMCs), taken at new diagnosis, from a patient treated with antithyroid drugs. The receptor source for this set is a woman aged 25 to 39 with Graves disease.

This clonotype has at least ten counts. The chain links TRBV3-1 to TRBJ2-5; TRBD2 agrees at 12 bases. V trimming: 4 bases; J trimming: 4 bases; junction bases outside the gene matches: 4. CDR1 is LGHDT and CDR2 is YNNKEL in the germline V gene (reference sequence). The CDR3 is made up of 15 amino acids. CDR3 protein: CASSPSGRAGETQYF. Here the CDR3 DNA reads TGTGCCAGCAGCCCTAGCGGGAGGGCCGGAGAGACCCAGTACTTC.

This clonotype was detected a few times. The chain uses TRBV29-1 and TRBJ2-2; the D gene is possibly TRBD1 (6 bases). The CDR3 is 15 amino acids. V dropped 2 bases and J dropped 1 base, with 11 bases sitting between them. Germline-derived CDR1 and CDR2 are SQVTM and ANQGSEA. CDR3 residues: CSVELSRGNTGELFF. The CDR3 DNA follows: TGCAGCGTTGAACTATCCAGGGGGAACACCGGGGAGCTGTTTTTT.

This clonotype was found many times. J is TRBJ2-1 and V is TRBV3-1, with 12 bases identical to TRBD2. The length of the CDR3 is 17 residues. J gave up 5 bases and V 0 bases, and 5 bases lay outside the gene matches. Germline V gene data show CDR1 as LGHDT and CDR2 as YNNKEL (reference sequence). CDR3 sequence reads: CASSQDKRLAGDNEQFF. CDR3 nucleotide sequence: TGTGCCAGCAGCCAAGATAAGCGACTAGCGGGAGACAATGAGCAGTTCTTC.

This chain links TRBV12-3 or TRBV12-4 with TRBJ1-6, with D unresolved. V lost 6 bases, J lost 0 bases, and 12 bases lay in between. CDR3 size: 16 residues. The DNA for the CDR3 is TGTGCCAGCAGAGACGAAGGGAGCTCCTATAATTCACCCCTCCACTTT. As protein: CASRDEGSSYNSPLHF.

This clonotype was counted many times. This sequence joins TRBV11-2 and TRBJ2-5, with 14 nucleotides matching TRBD2. With 4 bases clipped from V and 7 bases from J, the junction kept 5 bases outside the gene matches. The germline V gene encodes CDR1 SGHAT and CDR2 FQNNGV. CDR3 size: 15 residues. CDR3 loop: CASSSRLAGGGTQYF. The CDR3 region has the DNA TGTGCCAGCAGCTCCCGACTAGCGGGGGGGGGGACCCAGTACTTC.